Listed below are T cell receptor beta chains from one sample, sequenced in a study of radiation and T cells in renal cell carcinoma. Some clones are missing from TCRdb's copy, which holds only in-frame ones; the method was immunoSEQ multiplex PCR. Of about 78,000 clones in the sample, roughly nine tenths are singletons; the top ten hold roughly 6%. This sample comprised blood, obtained from a patient whose treatment included radiotherapy and nephrectomy. The receptors derive from a woman between 65 and 79 years old with renal cell carcinoma. Each CDR3 is given with its conserved first and last residue. The D gene is left open where the match is weak. Only some rows state a clone size, as once, few, many or a class for expanded clones.

j_call: TRBJ2-3
cdr3_length: 12
clone_size: -
d_call: -
v_call: TRBV29-1
cdr3_aa: CSAREGTDTQYF
cdr3_nt: TGCAGCGCTAGAGAGGGCACAGATACGCAGTATTTT

j_call: TRBJ1-1
cdr3_length: 13
clone_size: -
d_call: -
v_call: TRBV30
cdr3_aa: CAWSRQPNTEAFF
cdr3_nt: TGTGCCTGGAGTAGGCAGCCAAACACTGAAGCTTTCTTT

j_call: TRBJ1-4
cdr3_length: 18
clone_size: -
d_call: TRBD1
v_call: TRBV28
cdr3_aa: CASSPPGQGWATNEKLFF
cdr3_nt: TGTGCCAGCAGCCCTCCGGGACAGGGTTGGGCAACTAATGAAAAACTGTTTTTT

j_call: TRBJ1-5
cdr3_length: 14
clone_size: once
d_call: -
v_call: TRBV28
cdr3_aa: CASSLLGGGQPQHF
cdr3_nt: TGTGCCAGCAGCCTCCTAGGAGGGGGTCAGCCCCAGCATTTT

j_call: TRBJ2-7
cdr3_length: 15
clone_size: -
d_call: -
v_call: TRBV11-3
cdr3_aa: CASSLDPEFFYEQYF
cdr3_nt: TGTGCCAGCAGCTTAGATCCGGAGTTTTTCTACGAGCAGTACTTC

j_call: TRBJ2-2
cdr3_length: 17
clone_size: few
d_call: -
v_call: TRBV7-7
cdr3_aa: CASSSRGSWASTGELFF
cdr3_nt: TGTGCTAGCAGCTCCCGAGGGAGTTGGGCGAGCACCGGGGAGCTGTTTTTT

j_call: TRBJ2-3
cdr3_length: 15
clone_size: -
d_call: TRBD1
v_call: TRBV13
cdr3_aa: CASSFGTGIADTQYF
cdr3_nt: TGTGCCAGCAGCTTCGGGACAGGGATCGCAGATACGCAGTATTTT

j_call: TRBJ2-7
cdr3_length: 15
clone_size: -
d_call: TRBD1
v_call: TRBV5-4
cdr3_aa: CASSLGGQGDYEQYF
cdr3_nt: TGTGCCAGCAGCTTGGGGGGACAGGGTGACTACGAGCAGTACTTC

j_call: TRBJ2-2
cdr3_length: 16
clone_size: -
d_call: TRBD2
v_call: TRBV15
cdr3_aa: CATSRDGGGNTGELFF
cdr3_nt: TGTGCCACCAGCAGAGATGGCGGGGGGAACACCGGGGAGCTGTTTTTT

j_call: TRBJ2-1
cdr3_length: 18
clone_size: -
d_call: TRBD2
v_call: TRBV4-3
cdr3_aa: CASSQDLGLAGVYNEQFF
cdr3_nt: TGCGCCAGCAGCCAAGACTTGGGACTAGCGGGGGTCTACAATGAGCAGTTCTTC

j_call: TRBJ1-2
cdr3_length: 15
clone_size: -
d_call: TRBD1
v_call: TRBV6-5
cdr3_aa: CASRTTGGSRDGYTF
cdr3_nt: TGTGCCAGCAGAACCACAGGGGGCTCTAGGGATGGCTACACCTTC

j_call: TRBJ1-6
cdr3_length: 15
clone_size: -
d_call: -
v_call: TRBV5-1
cdr3_aa: CASSLVAGANSPLHF
cdr3_nt: TGCGCCAGCAGCTTGGTAGCTGGGGCCAATTCACCCCTCCACTTT

j_call: TRBJ1-1
cdr3_length: 14
clone_size: -
d_call: TRBD1
v_call: TRBV7-2
cdr3_aa: CASAPGTAPLGAFF
cdr3_nt: TGTGCCAGCGCACCCGGGACAGCCCCTCTGGGGGCTTTCTTT

j_call: TRBJ2-1
cdr3_length: 16
clone_size: -
d_call: TRBD2
v_call: TRBV9
cdr3_aa: CASSPPRLAGGEEQFF
cdr3_nt: TGTGCCAGCAGCCCTCCCAGACTAGCGGGGGGGGAGGAGCAGTTCTTC

j_call: TRBJ2-7
cdr3_length: 15
clone_size: -
d_call: TRBD1
v_call: TRBV2
cdr3_aa: CASSPPDRASYEQYF
cdr3_nt: TGTGCCAGCAGTCCGCCGGACAGGGCCTCCTACGAGCAGTACTTC

j_call: TRBJ1-6
cdr3_length: 13
clone_size: -
d_call: TRBD1
v_call: TRBV28
cdr3_aa: CASSPGGNSPLHF
cdr3_nt: TGTGCCAGCAGCCCAGGGGGCAATTCACCCCTCCACTTT

j_call: TRBJ2-3
cdr3_length: 14
clone_size: -
d_call: -
v_call: TRBV5-3
cdr3_aa: CARSLTASTDTQYF
cdr3_nt: TGTGCCAGAAGCTTGACAGCTAGCACAGATACGCAGTATTTT

j_call: TRBJ1-1
cdr3_length: 13
clone_size: -
d_call: -
v_call: TRBV5-4
cdr3_aa: CASSLDTGNEAFF
cdr3_nt: TGTGCCAGCAGCTTGGATACGGGGAATGAAGCTTTCTTT

j_call: TRBJ2-7
cdr3_length: 14
clone_size: few
d_call: TRBD1
v_call: TRBV2
cdr3_aa: CASSAGTGDHEQYF
cdr3_nt: TGTGCCAGCAGTGCCGGGACAGGGGACCACGAGCAGTACTTC

j_call: TRBJ2-2
cdr3_length: 14
clone_size: once
d_call: -
v_call: TRBV6-1
cdr3_aa: CATRALAPTGELFF
cdr3_nt: TGTGCCACCAGGGCGCTAGCCCCCACCGGGGAGCTGTTTTTT

j_call: TRBJ1-4
cdr3_length: 14
clone_size: -
d_call: TRBD1
v_call: TRBV7-9
cdr3_aa: CASSGGQGGEKLFF
cdr3_nt: TGTGCCAGCAGCGGAGGACAGGGGGGAGAAAAACTGTTTTTT

j_call: TRBJ1-5
cdr3_length: 13
clone_size: -
d_call: -
v_call: TRBV28
cdr3_aa: CASRNSNDQPQHF
cdr3_nt: TGTGCCAGCAGGAACAGTAACGATCAGCCCCAGCATTTT

j_call: TRBJ1-4
cdr3_length: 14
clone_size: -
d_call: TRBD1
v_call: TRBV27
cdr3_aa: CASSLYRGNEKLFF
cdr3_nt: TGTGCCAGCAGTTTATACAGGGGGAATGAAAAACTGTTTTTT

j_call: TRBJ2-3
cdr3_length: 15
clone_size: -
d_call: TRBD1
v_call: TRBV7-3
cdr3_aa: CASSYGTGITDTQYF
cdr3_nt: TGTGCCAGCAGCTACGGGACAGGGATCACAGATACGCAGTATTTT

j_call: TRBJ2-2
cdr3_length: 15
clone_size: -
d_call: TRBD1
v_call: TRBV9
cdr3_aa: CASSGTGTGTGELFF
cdr3_nt: TGTGCCAGCAGCGGGACCGGGACAGGGACCGGGGAGCTGTTTTTT

j_call: TRBJ2-5
cdr3_length: 14
clone_size: -
d_call: -
v_call: TRBV28
cdr3_aa: CASGGGPLGETQYF
cdr3_nt: TGTGCCAGTGGGGGGGGGCCCCTCGGGGAGACCCAGTACTTC

j_call: TRBJ1-5
cdr3_length: 10
clone_size: -
d_call: -
v_call: TRBV28
cdr3_aa: CASSFQPQHF
cdr3_nt: TGTGCCAGCAGTTTCCAGCCCCAGCATTTT

j_call: TRBJ2-7
cdr3_length: 15
clone_size: -
d_call: TRBD2
v_call: TRBV7-9
cdr3_aa: CASSSRGTRAYEQYF
cdr3_nt: TGTGCCAGCAGCTCTAGGGGGACTAGGGCTTACGAGCAGTACTTC

j_call: TRBJ2-2
cdr3_length: 19
clone_size: -
d_call: TRBD2
v_call: TRBV27
cdr3_aa: CASSLTPRLAGGPAGELFF
cdr3_nt: TGTGCCAGCAGTTTAACCCCGCGGCTAGCGGGGGGGCCCGCCGGGGAGCTGTTTTTT

j_call: TRBJ2-2
cdr3_length: 14
clone_size: once
d_call: -
v_call: TRBV9
cdr3_aa: CASRRGPNTGELFF
cdr3_nt: TGTGCCAGCAGGCGGGGGCCAAACACCGGGGAGCTGTTTTTT

j_call: TRBJ2-5
cdr3_length: 15
clone_size: -
d_call: TRBD1
v_call: TRBV10-3
cdr3_aa: CAISESAGGRETQYF
cdr3_nt: TGTGCCATCAGTGAGTCAGCAGGGGGCCGTGAGACCCAGTACTTC

j_call: TRBJ1-1
cdr3_length: 12
clone_size: -
d_call: -
v_call: TRBV9
cdr3_aa: CASSPQGAEAFF
cdr3_nt: TGTGCCAGCAGCCCACAGGGAGCTGAAGCTTTCTTT

j_call: TRBJ2-1
cdr3_length: 14
clone_size: few
d_call: -
v_call: TRBV6-1
cdr3_aa: CASSESSLYNEQFF
cdr3_nt: TGTGCCAGCAGTGAAAGTTCATTATACAATGAGCAGTTCTTC

j_call: TRBJ1-2
cdr3_length: 12
clone_size: -
d_call: -
v_call: TRBV7-2
cdr3_aa: CASSRGPGGYTF
cdr3_nt: TGTGCCAGCAGCAGGGGCCCTGGGGGCTACACCTTC

j_call: TRBJ2-1
cdr3_length: 11
clone_size: -
d_call: -
v_call: TRBV9
cdr3_aa: CASSVGGEQFF
cdr3_nt: TGTGCCAGCAGCGTGGGCGGTGAGCAGTTCTTC

j_call: TRBJ1-5
cdr3_length: 15
clone_size: -
d_call: TRBD1
v_call: TRBV25-1
cdr3_aa: CASSARQGPDPPQHF
cdr3_nt: TGTGCCAGCAGTGCCCGACAGGGCCCCGATCCGCCCCAGCATTTT

j_call: TRBJ2-7
cdr3_length: 14
clone_size: -
d_call: -
v_call: TRBV6-5
cdr3_aa: CASSYRERDYEQYF
cdr3_nt: TGTGCCAGCAGTTACAGGGAAAGGGACTACGAGCAGTACTTC

j_call: TRBJ1-6
cdr3_length: 15
clone_size: -
d_call: -
v_call: TRBV11-2
cdr3_aa: CASSVGSSYNSPLHF
cdr3_nt: TGTGCCAGCAGCGTAGGCAGCTCCTATAATTCACCCCTCCACTTT

j_call: TRBJ1-4
cdr3_length: 15
clone_size: -
d_call: -
v_call: TRBV28
cdr3_aa: CASSSRTGINEKLFF
cdr3_nt: TGTGCCAGCAGTTCCCGGACGGGGATTAATGAAAAACTGTTTTTT

j_call: TRBJ1-3
cdr3_length: 15
clone_size: -
d_call: -
v_call: TRBV18
cdr3_aa: CASSPSASSGNTIYF
cdr3_nt: TGTGCCAGCTCACCCAGCGCAAGCTCTGGAAACACCATATATTTT

j_call: TRBJ1-3
cdr3_length: 14
clone_size: -
d_call: -
v_call: TRBV28
cdr3_aa: CASRLSGSGNTIYF
cdr3_nt: TGTGCCAGCAGGCTATCCGGGTCTGGAAACACCATATATTTT

j_call: TRBJ2-7
cdr3_length: 14
clone_size: once
d_call: -
v_call: TRBV5-5
cdr3_aa: CASSLGPPLYEQYF
cdr3_nt: TGTGCCAGCAGCTTGGGGCCACCACTCTACGAGCAGTACTTC

j_call: TRBJ1-1
cdr3_length: 13
clone_size: -
d_call: -
v_call: TRBV19
cdr3_aa: CASSIEGFTEAFF
cdr3_nt: TGTGCCAGTAGTATAGAGGGGTTCACTGAAGCTTTCTTT

j_call: TRBJ2-3
cdr3_length: 14
clone_size: -
d_call: -
v_call: TRBV5-1
cdr3_aa: CASSLASASYTQYF
cdr3_nt: TGCGCCAGCAGCTTGGCTAGCGCGTCATATACGCAGTATTTT

j_call: TRBJ2-7
cdr3_length: 15
clone_size: once
d_call: TRBD1
v_call: TRBV7-9
cdr3_aa: CASSGPGQGTHEQYF
cdr3_nt: TGTGCCAGCAGCGGTCCGGGACAGGGGACCCACGAGCAGTACTTC

j_call: TRBJ1-3
cdr3_length: 17
clone_size: -
d_call: TRBD1
v_call: TRBV4-2
cdr3_aa: CASSQRRTGNSGNTIYF
cdr3_nt: TGTGCCAGCAGCCAGCGGCGGACAGGGAACTCTGGAAACACCATATATTTT

j_call: TRBJ2-1
cdr3_length: 12
clone_size: -
d_call: -
v_call: TRBV2
cdr3_aa: CASSERDNEQFF
cdr3_nt: TGTGCCAGCAGTGAAAGGGACAATGAGCAGTTCTTC

j_call: TRBJ1-6
cdr3_length: 15
clone_size: -
d_call: -
v_call: TRBV4-2
cdr3_aa: CASSQDVGSASPLHF
cdr3_nt: TGTGCCAGCAGCCAAGATGTAGGGTCAGCTTCACCCCTCCACTTT

j_call: TRBJ2-5
cdr3_length: 15
clone_size: -
d_call: -
v_call: TRBV7-8
cdr3_aa: CASSLQGGVQETQYF
cdr3_nt: TGTGCCAGCAGCTTACAGGGGGGGGTACAAGAGACCCAGTACTTC

j_call: TRBJ1-3
cdr3_length: 17
clone_size: few
d_call: TRBD1
v_call: TRBV14
cdr3_aa: CASSQIGTGGTGNTIYF
cdr3_nt: TGTGCCAGCAGCCAAATTGGGACAGGGGGCACTGGAAACACCATATATTTT

j_call: TRBJ1-1
cdr3_length: 15
clone_size: -
d_call: -
v_call: TRBV4-1
cdr3_aa: CASSQLVGKITEAFF
cdr3_nt: TGCGCCAGCAGCCAACTGGTGGGGAAGATCACTGAAGCTTTCTTT

j_call: TRBJ2-7
cdr3_length: 14
clone_size: -
d_call: TRBD1
v_call: TRBV18
cdr3_aa: CASSHDRAPYEQYF
cdr3_nt: TGTGCCAGCTCCCACGACAGGGCCCCCTACGAGCAGTACTTC

j_call: TRBJ2-7
cdr3_length: 15
clone_size: once
d_call: TRBD2
v_call: TRBV6-1
cdr3_aa: CASTGGGMSSYEQYF
cdr3_nt: TGTGCCAGCACAGGCGGGGGAATGTCCTCCTACGAGCAGTACTTC

j_call: TRBJ2-4
cdr3_length: 12
clone_size: once
d_call: -
v_call: TRBV7-2
cdr3_aa: CASSPGPNIQYF
cdr3_nt: TGTGCCAGCAGCCCAGGTCCAAACATTCAGTACTTC

j_call: TRBJ1-1
cdr3_length: 14
clone_size: -
d_call: -
v_call: TRBV6-5
cdr3_aa: CASSYRGAHTEAFF
cdr3_nt: TGTGCCAGCAGTTACCGGGGGGCACACACTGAAGCTTTCTTT

j_call: TRBJ2-5
cdr3_length: 11
clone_size: -
d_call: -
v_call: TRBV6-5
cdr3_aa: CASRDLKTQYF
cdr3_nt: TGTGCCAGCAGGGACCTCAAAACCCAGTACTTC

j_call: TRBJ2-5
cdr3_length: 15
clone_size: -
d_call: TRBD2
v_call: TRBV5-1
cdr3_aa: CASSGLAGVQETQYF
cdr3_nt: TGCGCCAGCAGCGGGTTAGCGGGGGTACAAGAGACCCAGTACTTC

j_call: TRBJ1-2
cdr3_length: 15
clone_size: -
d_call: -
v_call: TRBV6-5
cdr3_aa: CASSTLARPNYGYTF
cdr3_nt: TGTGCCAGCAGTACCCTCGCTAGACCCAACTATGGCTACACCTTC

j_call: TRBJ1-4
cdr3_length: 14
clone_size: -
d_call: TRBD1
v_call: TRBV5-1
cdr3_aa: CASRPGGTNEKLFF
cdr3_nt: TGCGCCAGCAGGCCAGGGGGGACTAATGAAAAACTGTTTTTT